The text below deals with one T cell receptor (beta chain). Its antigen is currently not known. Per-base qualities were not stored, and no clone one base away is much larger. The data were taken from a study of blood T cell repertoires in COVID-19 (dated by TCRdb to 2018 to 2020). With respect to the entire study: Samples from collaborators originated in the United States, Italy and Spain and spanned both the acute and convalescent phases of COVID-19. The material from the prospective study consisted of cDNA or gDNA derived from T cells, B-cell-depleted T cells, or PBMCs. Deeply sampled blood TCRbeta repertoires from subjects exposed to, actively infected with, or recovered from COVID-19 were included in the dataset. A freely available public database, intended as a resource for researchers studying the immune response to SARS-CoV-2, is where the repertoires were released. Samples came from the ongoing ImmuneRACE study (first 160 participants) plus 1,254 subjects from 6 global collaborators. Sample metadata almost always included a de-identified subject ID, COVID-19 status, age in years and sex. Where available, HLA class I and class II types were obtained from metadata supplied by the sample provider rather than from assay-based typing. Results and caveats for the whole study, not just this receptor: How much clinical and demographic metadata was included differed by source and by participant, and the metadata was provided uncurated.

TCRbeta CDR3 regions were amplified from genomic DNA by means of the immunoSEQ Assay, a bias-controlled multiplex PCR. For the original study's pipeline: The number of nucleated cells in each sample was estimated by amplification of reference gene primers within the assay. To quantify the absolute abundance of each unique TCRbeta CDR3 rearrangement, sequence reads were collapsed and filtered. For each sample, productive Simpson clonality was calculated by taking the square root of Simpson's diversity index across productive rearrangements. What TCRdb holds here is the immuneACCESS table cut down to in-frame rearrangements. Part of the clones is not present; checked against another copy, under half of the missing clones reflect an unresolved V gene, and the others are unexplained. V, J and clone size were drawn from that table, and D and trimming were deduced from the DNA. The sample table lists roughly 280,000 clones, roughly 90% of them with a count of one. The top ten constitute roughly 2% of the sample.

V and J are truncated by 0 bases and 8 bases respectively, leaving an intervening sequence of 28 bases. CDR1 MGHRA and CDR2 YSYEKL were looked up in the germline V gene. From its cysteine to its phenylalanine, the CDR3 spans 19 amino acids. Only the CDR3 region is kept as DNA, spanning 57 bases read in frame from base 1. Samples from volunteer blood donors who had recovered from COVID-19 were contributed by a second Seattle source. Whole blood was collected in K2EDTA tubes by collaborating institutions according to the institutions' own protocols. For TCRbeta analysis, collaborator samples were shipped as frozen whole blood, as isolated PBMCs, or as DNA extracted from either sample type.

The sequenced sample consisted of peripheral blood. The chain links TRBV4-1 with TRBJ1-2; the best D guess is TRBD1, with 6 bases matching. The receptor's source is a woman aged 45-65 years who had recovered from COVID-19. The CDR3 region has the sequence CASSQEPGQTSMGGSGYTF. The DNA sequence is TGCGCCAGCAGCCAAGAGCCCGGACAGACCTCAATGGGGGGGAGCGGCTACACCTTC.